What follows describes a single T cell receptor beta chain. Germline values: CDR1 GTSNPN, CDR2 SVGIG (reference sequence). The CDR3 extends over 13 amino acids. V shed 7 bases, J shed 0 bases, and the junction held 3 bases outside the gene matches. The method was immunoSEQ multiplex PCR; TCRdb's version includes in-frame clones alone and lacks a portion of them. Of 1.5 million to 2.5 million clones in the sample, 85% to 95% were seen once. These data are taken from a study of shared clonotypes between healthy human individuals. CD45RO-negative, CCR7-selected cells formed the naive CD8 fraction, which excluded terminally differentiated effector memory CD45RA+ cells.

The chain combines TRBV30 with TRBJ2-7; 10 positions match TRBD1. The TCR sequence derives from a man younger than 30 in good health. Material for sequencing was naive CD8+ T cells sorted from blood. CDR3 in DNA: TGTGCCTTGACAGGGGGCAACTCCTACGAGCAGTACTTC. Translation: CALTGGNSYEQYF.